This TCR beta chain was retrieved from a study of T cells in Graves' hyperthyroidism and ophthalmopathy. This CDR3 is 15 amino acids long. Per germline, CDR1 SGDLS and CDR2 YYNGEE. This clonotype was recorded many times. This may arise from a read error, as a much more abundant clone is one base away. Isolation of PBMCs was performed on about 10 ml fresh peripheral blood. TCR beta CDR3 region amplification was performed from RNA transcripts. The HTBI set primed first-round TCR CDR3 RT-PCR. TCRdb processed the multiplex PCR reads anew with MiXCR; each CDR3 protein has one entry. The sample lists 300,000 to 450,000 distinct CDR3 sequences, 15% to 20% occurring once.

V is TRBV9 and J is TRBJ1-5; 8 bases agree with TRBD1. Sequencing was performed on blood. The clonotype was recovered from a woman between 40 and 55 years old with Graves' ophthalmopathy. Here the CDR3 DNA reads TGTGCCAGCAGCGTCGGACAGGGTAGCAATCGGCCCCAGCATTTT. This translates into CASSVGQGSNRPQHF.